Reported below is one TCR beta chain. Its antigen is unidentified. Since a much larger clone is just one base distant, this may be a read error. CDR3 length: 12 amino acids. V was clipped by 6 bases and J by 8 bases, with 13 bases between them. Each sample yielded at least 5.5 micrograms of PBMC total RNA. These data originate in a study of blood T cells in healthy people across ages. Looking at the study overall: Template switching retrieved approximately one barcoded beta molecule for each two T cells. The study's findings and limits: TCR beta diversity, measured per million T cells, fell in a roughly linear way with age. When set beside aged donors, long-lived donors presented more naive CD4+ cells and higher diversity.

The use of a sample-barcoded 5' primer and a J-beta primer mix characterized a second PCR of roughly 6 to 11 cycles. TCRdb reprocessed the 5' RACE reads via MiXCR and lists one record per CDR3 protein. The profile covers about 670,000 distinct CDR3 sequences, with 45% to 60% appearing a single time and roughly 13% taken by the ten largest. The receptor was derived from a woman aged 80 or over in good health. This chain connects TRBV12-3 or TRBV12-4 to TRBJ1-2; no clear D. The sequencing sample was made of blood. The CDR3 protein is CASSPSRAGYTF. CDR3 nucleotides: TGTGCCAGCAGCCCATCACGCGCAGGCTACACCTTC.